This T cell receptor (beta chain) was recovered during a study of shared clonotypes between healthy human individuals. Study-level information: The plates for each donor numbered three CD4 naive, three CD4 memory, two CD8 naive and one CD8 memory.

Germline V gives CDR1 SNHLY, CDR2 FYNNEI. The V gene lost 6 bases and the J gene lost 3 bases, with 12 bases spanning the gap. This CDR3 is built from 13 residues. Sequencing used immunoSEQ multiplex PCR; TCRdb keeps in-frame clones, though not all of them. The profile covers around 650,000 clones, with approximately 96% appearing a single time and about 0.12% taken by the ten largest. Only CD45RO-negative cells positively selected for CCR7 counted as naive CD8 cells, so terminally differentiated effector memory CD45RA+ cells were excluded. This TCR was sampled from a woman in her twenties or thirties in good health. The chain joins TRBV2 to TRBJ2-7, with D unresolved. Material for sequencing was naive CD8+ T cells sorted from blood. The CDR3 bases are TGTGCCAGCAGGGACCTTACTGGCTACGAGCAGTACTTC. It is translated as CASRDLTGYEQYF. Together with reference TRBV2 and TRBJ2-7, the CDR3 gives the full variable domain: EPEVTQTPSHQVTQMGQEVILRCVPISNHLYFYWYRQILGQKVEFLVSFYNNEISEKSEIFDDQFSVERPDGSNFTLKIRSTKLEDSAMYFCASRDLTGYEQYFGPGTRLTVT.